What follows are 19 T cell receptor beta chains derived from one specimen sequenced in a study of technical replicates of blood from a handful of donors. Assay used: immunoSEQ multiplex PCR; TCRdb lists only in-frame clones, some missing. The sample carries some 15,000 clones, 82% recorded once. The sequencing sample was made of PBMCs. Receptor source: a human donor in good health. Some clones in this sample may be carry-over from other donors' samples.

This clone was seen only once. V and J are TRBV28 and TRBJ2-7; TRBD1 aligns across 9 bases. J gave up 6 bases and V 1 base, and 13 bases lay outside the gene matches. The CDR3 contains 17 residues. Per germline, CDR1 MDHEN and CDR2 SYDVKM. In nucleotides, the CDR3 is TGTGCCAGCAGTTTATTTTTTAACAGGGGGCGTAGAGGCGAGCAGTACTTC. Translation gives CASSLFFNRGRRGEQYF.

The gene calls are TRBV6-4 and TRBJ2-3; D is possibly TRBD2 (5 bases). Per germline, CDR1 MRHNA and CDR2 SNTAGT. Trimming left V 7 bases short and J 0 bases short, with 11 bases between. The CDR3 consists of 14 residues. CDR3 DNA: TGTGCCAGCAAGGCGGGTCCTAGCACAGATACGCAGTATTTT. It yields the protein CASKAGPSTDTQYF.

The CDR3: CASTSGRPYTGELFF. In nucleotides, the CDR3 is TGTGCCAGCACTAGCGGGAGGCCGTACACCGGGGAGCTGTTTTTT. The rearrangement uses TRBV28 and TRBJ2-2, with 11 bases identical to TRBD2. This CDR3 has 15 amino acids. The J segment lost 3 bases and the V segment lost 7 bases, leaving 4 bases of the junction unmatched. The germline CDR1 and CDR2 sequences are MDHEN and SYDVKM.

J is TRBJ2-3 and V is TRBV30, with D perhaps matching TRBD1 (6 bases). V dropped 2 bases and J dropped 4 bases, with 13 bases sitting between them. Germline CDR1 and CDR2: GTSNPN and SVGIG (reference sequence). The CDR3 covers 14 residues. Here the CDR3 DNA reads TGTGCCTGGAGTTACAGGGAGAATGCAGATACGCAGTATTTT. Its translation is CAWSYRENADTQYF.

This clone appeared a single time. The chain uses TRBV20-1 and TRBJ1-2; D gene unclear. The V end was cut by 6 bases, the J end by 3 bases, with 8 bases between. The V gene's germline CDR1 is DFQATT and CDR2 SNEGSKA (reference sequence). The CDR3 contains 11 residues. As DNA, the CDR3 is TGCAGTGCCCCGAGGTACTATGGCTACACCTTC. Protein: CSAPRYYGYTF.

This sequence joins TRBV7-3 and TRBJ2-1, with TRBD2 matching 7 bases. CDR3 length equals 21 residues. J lost 10 bases, V lost 4 bases, and 31 bases had no gene match. Germline V gene lookup returns CDR1 SGHTA and CDR2 FQGTGA. This chain's CDR3 is CASSSRFSASGEPREGSEQFF. The CDR3 bases are TGTGCCAGCAGCTCCCGTTTTTCCGCTAGCGGAGAGCCCAGGGAGGGGAGCGAGCAGTTCTTC.

This clone has just one count. The V call is TRBV28, the J call TRBJ2-6, with TRBD2 as a possible D gene (5 bases). The length of the CDR3 is 13 residues. The germline gives CDR1 MDHEN, CDR2 SYDVKM. Deletions cut 7 bases from V and 4 bases from J, with 8 bases between. As DNA, the CDR3 is TGTGCCAGCACTCGGGAAGGGGCCAACGTCCTGACTTTC. Translating it yields CASTREGANVLTF. Variable domain in full (rest from reference TRBV28 and TRBJ2-6): DVKVTQSSRYLVKRTGEKVFLECVQDMDHENMFWYRQDPGLGLRLIYFSYDVKMKEKGDIPEGYSVSREKKERFSLILESASTNQTSMYLCASTREGANVLTFGAGSRLTVL.

The chain combines TRBV2 with TRBJ2-2; maybe TRBD2 (6 bases). The germline gives CDR1 SNHLY, CDR2 FYNNEI. The CDR3 is 15 amino acids. Trimming took 3 bases from V and 2 from J, leaving 10 bases between them. DNA for the CDR3: TGTGCCAGCAGTGACGGGGGATTTAACACCGGGGAGCTGTTTTTT. This translates into CASSDGGFNTGELFF.

CDR3 bases: TGTGCCAGCAGCAACGGTCTGCAAGAGACCCAGTACTTC. It is translated as CASSNGLQETQYF. The chain has TRBV21-1 and TRBJ2-5; the table's D call TRBD2 went unverified against the DNA. TRBV21-1 is termed a pseudogene. The CDR3 is 13 amino acids.

This chain connects TRBV6-1 to TRBJ2-1, with 8 bases identical to TRBD2. The trim removed 6 bases at V and 2 bases at J, leaving 6 bases unmatched. CDR1 is MNHNS, CDR2 SASEGT, per germline. The CDR3 extends over 15 amino acids. This CDR3 reads CASSNSGTTYNEQFF. In nucleotides, the CDR3 is TGTGCCAGCAGCAATAGCGGGACCACCTACAATGAGCAGTTCTTC.

The chain is built from TRBV7-9 and TRBJ1-1, with 7 bases lining up with TRBD1. The V gene end was trimmed by 4 bases and the J gene end by 4 bases; junction bases not matched to a gene: 3. Germline V gene lookup returns CDR1 SEHNR and CDR2 FQNEAQ (reference sequence). The CDR3 has 13 amino acids. DNA of the CDR3: TGTGCCAGCAGCTCGACAGGGAGCACTGAAGCTTTCTTT. This sequence encodes CASSSTGSTEAFF.

The chain couples TRBV6-1 to TRBJ2-1; the match to TRBD2 covers 8 bases. The CDR3 is made up of 16 amino acids. The junction had 8 bases not matched to a gene; V was cut back by 1 base and J by 6 bases. Germline V CDR1 and CDR2: MNHNS, SASEGT. The CDR3 loop reads CASSEVGTSGLNEQFF. The CDR3 DNA follows: TGTGCCAGCAGTGAAGTAGGAACTAGCGGCCTCAATGAGCAGTTCTTC.

This clone has just one count. In nucleotides, the CDR3 is TGTGCCAGCAGCTTGGTCCCCCCAGGGGAAGGAGCTAATGAGCAGTTCTTC. As protein: CASSLVPPGEGANEQFF. This rearrangement joins TRBV7-8 to TRBJ2-1; D is perhaps TRBD1 (6 bases). The V gene lost 3 bases and the J gene lost 7 bases, with 22 bases spanning the gap. CDR1 and CDR2 from the germline V gene are SGHVS and FQNEAQ. The CDR3 sequence is 17 residues long.

This CDR3 is CASNRGYYGYTF. CDR3 sequence (DNA): TGTGCCAGCAACAGGGGATACTATGGCTACACCTTC. The chain has TRBV28 and TRBJ1-2, with TRBD1 matching over 7 bases. Germline CDR1 reads MDHEN; CDR2 reads SYDVKM. The CDR3 is 12 residues long. The V gene end was trimmed by 7 bases and the J gene end by 3 bases; junction bases not matched to a gene: 2.

This clone is a singleton in its sample. The chain links TRBV11-3 to TRBJ1-4, with D uncertain. This CDR3 comprises 16 residues. V shed 4 bases and J shed 4 bases, with 16 bases lying between them. Germline-derived CDR1 and CDR2 are SGHNT and YENEEA. The CDR3 DNA is TGTGCCAGCAGCTACACCCAGTGGGAGGATAATGAAAAACTGTTTTTT. Amino acid sequence: CASSYTQWEDNEKLFF. The full variable domain, its missing parts supplied by reference TRBV11-3 and TRBJ1-4, is EAGVVQSPRYKIIEKKQPVAFWCNPISGHNTLYWYLQNLGQGPELLIRYENEEAVDDSQLPKDRFSAERLKGVDSTLKIQPAELGDSAVYLCASSYTQWEDNEKLFFGSGTQLSVL.

This chain uses TRBV10-3 with TRBJ2-7; TRBD2 matches 10 bases. J gave up 1 base and V 2 bases, and 2 bases lay outside the gene matches. Germline values: CDR1 ENHRY, CDR2 SYGVKD. This CDR3 has 15 amino acids. The CDR3 region has the DNA TGTGCCATCAGTGAGGGGACTAGCGCATCCTACGAGCAGTACTTC. Amino acid sequence: CAISEGTSASYEQYF.

In its sample, this clone was seen a few times. The chain carries TRBV10-3 and TRBJ2-2; tentative D call: TRBD2 (7 bases). CDR1 and CDR2 from the germline V gene are ENHRY and SYGVKD. V was clipped by 6 bases and J by 2 bases, with 16 bases between them. The CDR3 is 16 residues long. The CDR3 here is CAISTAGAVNTGELFF. In DNA form, the CDR3 reads TGTGCCATCAGCACCGCGGGGGCCGTAAACACCGGGGAGCTGTTTTTT.

V gene TRBV7-6 combines with J gene TRBJ2-2; possible D gene TRBD2, 7 bases. With 4 bases removed from V and 10 bases from J, the gap between germline ends came to 19 bases. The germline gives CDR1 SGHVS, CDR2 FNYEAQ. The CDR3 is 15 amino acids. The CDR3 bases are TGTGCCAGCAGCTCAACCAAAGGGGGGGCCGTGGAGCTGTTTTTT. Its translation: CASSSTKGGAVELFF.

V usage is TRBV11-2 and J usage is TRBJ2-5, with unresolved D. Trimming left V 0 bases short and J 2 bases short, with 4 bases between. CDR3 length equals 13 residues. Germline lookup yields CDR1 SGHAT and CDR2 FQNNGV. The CDR3 DNA reads TGTGCCAGCAGCTTAGATCTGCAAGAGACCCAGTACTTC. Translating it yields CASSLDLQETQYF.